A single sample is the source of the 22 T cell receptor beta chains below, sequenced in a study of blood T cell repertoires in COVID-19. Clones were read by immunoSEQ multiplex PCR, and TCRdb kept only the in-frame ones, dropping some. The sample carries around 250,000 clones, more than 70% recorded once. The sequenced material came from peripheral blood. These receptors were taken from a woman aged 18-29 years with acute or convalescent COVID-19.

This clone came up a few times. Within the sample, other DNA sequences also encode this same CDR3. V usage is TRBV19 and J usage is TRBJ1-1, with D tentatively TRBD1 (6 bases). The CDR3 is 14 amino acids. V was clipped by 1 base and J by 6 bases, with 12 bases between them. Germline V CDR1 and CDR2: LNHDA, SQIVND (reference sequence). The CDR3 region is CASSIGQGLPEAFF. Here the CDR3 DNA reads TGTGCCAGTAGTATAGGGCAGGGGCTCCCTGAAGCTTTCTTT.

V is TRBV27 and J is TRBJ2-3, with TRBD2 identical over 7 bases. V gave up 2 bases and J gave up 5 bases; unmatched junction bases: 4. This CDR3 region has 14 residues. Germline lookup yields CDR1 MNHEY and CDR2 SMNVEV (reference sequence). DNA for the CDR3: TGTGCCAGCAGTTTAGCGGGAGTCGGAGATACGCAGTATTTT. The encoded protein is CASSLAGVGDTQYF.

This chain joins TRBV9 and TRBJ1-1; maybe TRBD1 (6 bases). This CDR3 has 14 residues. V lost 4 bases and J lost 2, with 12 bases in between. Germline CDR1 reads SGDLS; CDR2 reads YYNGEE. This CDR3 reads CASSLQGANTEAFF. DNA of the CDR3: TGTGCCAGCAGCTTACAGGGAGCTAACACTGAAGCTTTCTTT.

This sequence joins TRBV10-3 and TRBJ2-1; D is possibly TRBD2 (6 bases). V lost 7 bases, J lost 7 bases, and 17 bases lay in between. Germline V lookup: CDR1 ENHRY, CDR2 SYGVKD. There are 14 residues in the CDR3. In DNA, the CDR3 is TGTGCCATCAAGACGGGAGAACTGGGGAATGAGCAGTTCTTC. Its translation is CAIKTGELGNEQFF.

The chain has TRBV19 and TRBJ1-2, with no clear D. Germline CDR1 is LNHDA and CDR2 is SQIVND (reference sequence). This CDR3 has 14 residues. With 4 bases removed from V and 0 bases from J, the gap between germline ends came to 9 bases. CDR3 nucleotides: TGTGCCAGTAGTACCTCCCCGGCTAACTATGGCTACACCTTC. As protein: CASSTSPANYGYTF.

The chain has TRBV6-6 and TRBJ1-2, with 7 bases matching TRBD1. The length of the CDR3 is 16 residues. The trim removed 2 bases at V and 8 bases at J, leaving 14 bases unmatched. Per the germline V gene, CDR1 is MNHNY and CDR2 is SVGAGI (reference sequence). The CDR3 DNA reads TGTGCCAGCAGTTACCTCATGACAGGGACCCACGAGGGCTACACCTTC. Encoded protein: CASSYLMTGTHEGYTF.

This chain links TRBV27 with TRBJ2-7; D perhaps matches TRBD1 (5 bases). The germline V gene encodes CDR1 MNHEY and CDR2 SMNVEV (reference sequence). Trimming pared 3 bases from V and 0 bases from J, leaving 12 bases between. There are 15 residues in the CDR3. The CDR3 region has the DNA TGTGCCAGCAGTTTGACAGTTCCTAGCTCCTACGAGCAGTACTTC. It codes for CASSLTVPSSYEQYF.

This clone was detected once. The chain carries TRBV9 and TRBJ2-2; 10 bases are shared with TRBD2. CDR3 length equals 16 residues. In germline, CDR1 is SGDLS, CDR2 YYNGEE. The V gene end was trimmed by 0 bases and the J gene end by 8 bases; junction bases not matched to a gene: 7. This chain's CDR3 is CASSVGSSGREGELFF. The CDR3, as DNA: TGTGCCAGCAGCGTAGGCTCTAGCGGGAGAGAAGGGGAGCTGTTTTTT.

This clone was detected only once. The chain has TRBV2 and TRBJ1-5; the D gene is possibly TRBD1 (6 bases). CDR1 and CDR2 (germline): SNHLY, FYNNEI. This CDR3 has 15 amino acids. The germline V and J ends were trimmed by 1 base and 6 bases, with 13 bases remaining between them. As DNA, the CDR3 is TGTGCCAGCAGTGAAGGGGCCAGGGGAAGTCAGCCCCAGCATTTT. Translating it yields CASSEGARGSQPQHF.

This rearrangement joins TRBV7-3 to TRBJ1-2; TRBD1 might be the D (6 bases). The CDR3 extends over 14 amino acids. Germline-derived CDR1 and CDR2 are SGHTA and FQGTGA. Trimming left V 1 base short and J 7 bases short, with 13 bases between. In DNA form, the CDR3 reads TGTGCCAGCAGCTTAAGCAGCACAGGGTCTGGCTACACCTTC. Translating gives CASSLSSTGSGYTF. Full variable domain (remainder filled in from reference TRBV7-3 and TRBJ1-2): GAGVSQTPSNKVTEKGKYVELRCDPISGHTALYWYRQSLGQGPEFLIYFQGTGAADDSGLPNDRFFAVRPEGSVSTLKIQRTERGDSAVYLCASSLSSTGSGYTFGSGTRLTVV.

V is TRBV5-1 and J is TRBJ1-5, with a tentative D call TRBD1 (5 bases). V was pared by 0 bases and J by 4 bases, with 17 bases between. The CDR3 is 17 residues long. Germline CDR1 and CDR2: SGHRS and YFSETQ. The CDR3 here is CASSLGPGGVVNQPQHF. CDR3 nucleotide sequence: TGCGCCAGCAGCTTGGGTCCTGGAGGGGTTGTGAATCAGCCCCAGCATTTT.

The rearrangement uses TRBV2 and TRBJ1-5, with D perhaps matching TRBD1 (5 bases). The CDR3 is 15 amino acids. Trimming cost V 4 bases and J 2 bases, with 12 bases left between them. The V gene's germline CDR1 is SNHLY and CDR2 FYNNEI. In DNA, the CDR3 is TGTGCCAGCAGTGGTCAGGGAATCGGCAATCAGCCCCAGCATTTT. This gives the protein CASSGQGIGNQPQHF.

The chain is built from TRBV10-3 and TRBJ2-2; TRBD1 might be the D (6 bases). Trimming took off 9 bases at V and 6 bases at J, with 14 bases between the two ends. CDR3 size: 13 residues. CDR1 is ENHRY, CDR2 SYGVKD, per germline. The CDR3, as DNA: TGTGCCATTCGAAACAGGGTCCCCGGGGAGCTGTTTTTT. As protein: CAIRNRVPGELFF.

The chain uses TRBV19 and TRBJ2-1; D not resolved. V lost 3 bases, J lost 9 bases, and 12 bases lay in between. The CDR3 has 13 amino acids. The V gene's germline CDR1 is LNHDA and CDR2 SQIVND (reference sequence). The CDR3: CASSIGQVTEQFF. In DNA form, the CDR3 reads TGTGCCAGTAGTATTGGGCAAGTTACTGAGCAGTTCTTC.

In nucleotides, the CDR3 is TGTGCCAGCAGCTTGGGACTAGCGGGAGGGATCGCCAAAAACATTCAGTACTTC. As protein: CASSLGLAGGIAKNIQYF. The genes are TRBV5-4 and TRBJ2-4, with 14 positions matching TRBD2. Unmatched junction bases numbered 3, after V lost 0 bases and J lost 1 base. Germline V CDR1 and CDR2: SGHNT, YYREEE (reference sequence). CDR3 length: 18 amino acids.

The V gene is TRBV3-1 (or the pseudogene TRBV3-2), the J gene TRBJ2-3; 14 bases are a match to TRBD2. The CDR3 consists of 16 residues. Germline-derived CDR1 and CDR2 are LGHDT and YNNKEL (reference sequence). V shed 6 bases and J 5 bases; nucleotides not matched to a gene: 7. CDR3 protein: CASSHGLAGGLDTQYF. CDR3 coding DNA: TGTGCCAGCAGTCACGGACTAGCGGGAGGCTTAGATACGCAGTATTTT.

The table lists this clone with a few counts. V is TRBV27 and J is TRBJ2-2; perhaps TRBD2 as D (5 bases). The ends were cut back, 1 base at V and 0 bases at J, with 24 bases in the middle. This CDR3 spans 21 amino acids. Germline CDR1 reads MNHEY; CDR2 reads SMNVEV (reference sequence). The CDR3 loop is CASSLFPRGRVHHTNTGELFF. The DNA of the CDR3 is TGTGCCAGCAGTTTATTTCCCCGAGGGCGGGTCCACCACACGAACACCGGGGAGCTGTTTTTT.

The gene calls are TRBV6-5 and TRBJ2-3, with 10 bases fitting TRBD1. Trimming took 6 bases from V and 4 from J; bases not matched to a gene: 4. Per the germline V gene, CDR1 is MNHEY and CDR2 is SVGAGI. This CDR3 is 14 amino acids long. CDR3 sequence: CASRTTGGPDTQYF. As DNA, the CDR3 is TGTGCCAGCAGAACGACAGGGGGCCCAGATACGCAGTATTTT.

Comments on this clone: Within the sample, other DNA sequences also encode this same CDR3. The gene calls are TRBV2 and TRBJ2-2, with 10 nucleotides matching TRBD1. After removal of 6 bases from V and 0 bases from J, the junction contained 1 base not matched to a gene. This CDR3 contains 15 residues. The germline CDR1 and CDR2 sequences are SNHLY and FYNNEI. Written as DNA, the CDR3 is TGTGCCAGCAGCGGACAGGGGGCGAACACCGGGGAGCTGTTTTTT. Its translation is CASSGQGANTGELFF.

The chain combines TRBV27 with TRBJ1-3, with TRBD1 as a possible D gene (6 bases). Germline assignment: CDR1 MNHEY and CDR2 SMNVEV (reference sequence). CDR3 length equals 16 residues. Trimming shortened V by 2 bases and J by 4 bases, and 15 bases separated the two germline ends. This CDR3 reads CASSLNGGLSGNTIYF. The CDR3 coding sequence is TGTGCCAGCAGTTTAAATGGGGGCCTTTCGGGAAACACCATATATTTT.

This chain joins TRBV11-2 and TRBJ2-7, with D possibly matching TRBD1 (6 bases). The CDR3 consists of 16 residues. Germline V gene sequence: CDR1 SGHAT, CDR2 FQNNGV. The ends were cut back, 4 bases at V and 0 bases at J, with 16 bases in the middle. The CDR3 sequence: CASSSFLRDNSYEQYF. The DNA of the CDR3 is TGTGCCAGCAGCTCCTTTCTCCGGGACAACTCCTACGAGCAGTACTTC.

In its sample, this clone was seen a few times. Other DNA sequences in this specimen translate into the identical CDR3. The J gene is TRBJ1-1, the V gene TRBV7-9; 9 bases line up with TRBD1. The CDR3 sequence is 14 residues long. V lost 4 bases, J lost 5 bases, and 5 bases stayed unmatched. CDR1 is SEHNR and CDR2 is FQNEAQ in the germline V gene (reference sequence). CDR3: CASSSPGQGTEAFF. For the CDR3, the DNA is TGTGCCAGCAGCTCCCCGGGACAGGGAACTGAAGCTTTCTTT.